This T cell receptor (beta chain) came from a study of blood T cell repertoires in COVID-19. Source study methods: Amplification from reference gene primers served as the basis for estimated nucleated cell counts. Clones were read by immunoSEQ multiplex PCR, and TCRdb kept only the in-frame ones, dropping some. The V and J calls and clone size were taken over from that table, and D and trimming were inferred from the DNA. The data contain 250,000 or so clones, roughly 82% of them singletons. Germline assignment: CDR1 SGHRS and CDR2 YFSETQ. The J segment lost 2 bases and the V segment lost 4 bases, leaving 6 bases of the junction unmatched. There are 16 residues in the CDR3.

The rearrangement uses TRBV5-1 and TRBJ2-3; 11 bases line up with TRBD2. The sample consisted of peripheral blood. The clonotype was recovered from a man aged 40-49 years who had recovered from COVID-19. CDR3 residues: CASSRVAGGPTDTQYF. The CDR3 DNA reads as TGCGCCAGCAGCAGAGTAGCGGGAGGGCCCACAGATACGCAGTATTTT. Based on the CDR3 plus reference TRBV5-1 and TRBJ2-3, the full variable domain is KAGVTQTPRYLIKTRGQQVTLSCSPISGHRSVSWYQQTPGQGLQFLFEYFSETQRNKGNFPGRFSGRQFSNSRSEMNVSTLELGDSALYLCASSRVAGGPTDTQYFGPGTRLTVL.